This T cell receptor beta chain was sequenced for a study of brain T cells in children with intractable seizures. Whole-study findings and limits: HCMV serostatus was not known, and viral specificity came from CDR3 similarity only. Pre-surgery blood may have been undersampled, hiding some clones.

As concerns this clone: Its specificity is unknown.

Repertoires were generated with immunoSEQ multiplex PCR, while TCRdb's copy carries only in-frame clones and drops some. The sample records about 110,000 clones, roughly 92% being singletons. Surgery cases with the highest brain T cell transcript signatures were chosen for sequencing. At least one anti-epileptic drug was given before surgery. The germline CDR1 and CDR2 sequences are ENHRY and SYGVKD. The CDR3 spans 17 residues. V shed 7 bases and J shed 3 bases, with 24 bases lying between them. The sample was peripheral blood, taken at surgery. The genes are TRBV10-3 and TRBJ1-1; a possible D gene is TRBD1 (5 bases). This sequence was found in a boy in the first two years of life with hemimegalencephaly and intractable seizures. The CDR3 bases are TGTGCCATCACCCTCCCTCCCGTGGGACCAGAGGACACTGAAGCTTTCTTT. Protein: CAITLPPVGPEDTEAFF.